The T cell receptor beta chain under discussion was sequenced for a study of blood T cell repertoires in COVID-19. At the level of the study: Acute-phase and convalescent COVID-19 samples originated in the United States, Italy and Spain.

Here immunoSEQ multiplex PCR was the method, and the copy in TCRdb shows in-frame clones only, minus some. The sample has over 200,000 clones; 84% are singletons. This sequence originates from a man between 60 and 75 years old who had recovered from COVID-19. Sequencing was carried out using PBMCs or T cells enriched from blood (not recorded which).

The CDR3 DNA reads as TGTGCCAGCAGCTTAGGCCCGGTCCTCCAACAGGGGTTCTTC. Protein: CASSLGPVLQQGFF. This chain joins TRBV11-2 and TRBJ2-1; tentative D call: TRBD1 (6 bases). This CDR3 region has 14 residues. Trimming removed 1 base at V and 15 bases at J, with 19 bases between. Germline CDR1 is SGHAT and CDR2 is FQNNGV.